Here is one T cell receptor beta chain with its context. Its antigen remains unidentified. This sample was taken from a study of CD8+CD57+ T cells in acquired aplastic anemia. Study-wide background: The DNA of sorted CD4+ and CD8+ cells averaged 3.2 ug. Study outcomes and limitations: No significant difference in CD8+ Simpson's diversity was found between patients and controls.

According to the study, genomic DNA was the template for TCR beta VDJ and CDR3 profiling. TCRdb recomputed calls from the reads with MiXCR, one row per CDR3 protein. Found here are 250,000 to 350,000 distinct CDR3 sequences, around 60% of them singletons; the top ten hold roughly 8%. The junction had 6 bases not matched to a gene; V was cut back by 6 bases and J by 5 bases. CDR1 and CDR2 from the germline V gene are DFQATT and SNEGSKA (reference sequence). The CDR3 is 14 amino acids. Sequencing input: sorted CD4+, CD8+, or CD8+CD57+ T cells (not recorded which) from PBMCs. The chain recombines TRBV20-1 with TRBJ2-1, with 11 bases fitting TRBD2. This TCR was recovered from a human donor with severe aplastic anemia or a healthy control (not recorded which). The CDR3 nucleotides read TGCAGTGCGATTAGCGGGGGGGCTAACAATGAGCAGTTCTTC. It is translated as CSAISGGANNEQFF.